This TCR beta chain emerged from a study of blood T cell repertoires in COVID-19. Study in general: Specimens from acute and convalescent COVID-19 originated in the United States, Italy and Spain. From T cells, B-cell-depleted T cells, or PBMCs came the material, which was cDNA or gDNA.

Original analysis: How many nucleated cells were present was estimated from reference gene primer amplification. Repertoires were generated with immunoSEQ multiplex PCR, while TCRdb's copy carries only in-frame clones and drops some. V and J calls and clone size are as listed in that table; D and trimming were resolved from the DNA. The repertoire holds about 50,000 clones, with more than 80% as singletons. V lost 5 bases, J lost 6 bases, and 14 bases lay in between. The CDR3 contains 14 residues. Germline V gives CDR1 SGHDN, CDR2 FVKESK. Material: peripheral blood. The receptor was isolated from a man in his sixties with acute or convalescent COVID-19. The chain combines TRBV14 with TRBJ2-1; the D gene is possibly TRBD1 (6 bases). In DNA form, the CDR3 reads TGTGCCAGCAGCTTACAGGGTTGGGGCAATGAGCAGTTCTTC. Protein: CASSLQGWGNEQFF.